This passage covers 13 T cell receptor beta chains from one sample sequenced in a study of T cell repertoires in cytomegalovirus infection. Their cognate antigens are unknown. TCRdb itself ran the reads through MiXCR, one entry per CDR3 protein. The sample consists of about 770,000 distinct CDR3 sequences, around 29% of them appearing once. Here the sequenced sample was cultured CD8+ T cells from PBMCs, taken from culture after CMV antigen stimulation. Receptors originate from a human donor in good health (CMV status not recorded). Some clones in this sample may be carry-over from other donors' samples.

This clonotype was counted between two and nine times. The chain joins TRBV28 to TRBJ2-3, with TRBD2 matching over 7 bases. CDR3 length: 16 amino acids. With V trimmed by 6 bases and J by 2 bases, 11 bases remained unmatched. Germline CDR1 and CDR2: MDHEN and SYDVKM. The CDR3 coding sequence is TGTGCCAGCAGCCCCGAGGAGCGGGGCCTCACAGATACGCAGTATTTT. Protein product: CASSPEERGLTDTQYF.

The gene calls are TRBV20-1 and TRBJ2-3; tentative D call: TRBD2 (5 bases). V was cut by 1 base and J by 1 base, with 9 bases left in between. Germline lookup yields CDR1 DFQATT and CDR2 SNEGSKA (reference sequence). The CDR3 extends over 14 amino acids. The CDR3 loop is CSARGKEGTDTQYF. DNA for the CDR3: TGCAGTGCTAGAGGGAAGGAGGGCACAGATACGCAGTATTTT.

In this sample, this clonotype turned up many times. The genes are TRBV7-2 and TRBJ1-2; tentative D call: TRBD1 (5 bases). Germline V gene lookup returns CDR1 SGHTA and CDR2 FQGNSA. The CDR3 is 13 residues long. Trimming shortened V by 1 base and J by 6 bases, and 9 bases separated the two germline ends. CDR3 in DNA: TGTGCCAGCAGCTTAGGGGGGACGGATGGCTACACCTTC. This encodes CASSLGGTDGYTF.

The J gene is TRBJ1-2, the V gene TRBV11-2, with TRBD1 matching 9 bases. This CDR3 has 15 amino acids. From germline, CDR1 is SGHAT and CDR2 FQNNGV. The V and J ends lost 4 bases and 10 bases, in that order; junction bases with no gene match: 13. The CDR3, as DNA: TGTGCCAGCAGCTACCCCGGGACAGGGCTTAACTCCTACACCTTC. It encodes CASSYPGTGLNSYTF.

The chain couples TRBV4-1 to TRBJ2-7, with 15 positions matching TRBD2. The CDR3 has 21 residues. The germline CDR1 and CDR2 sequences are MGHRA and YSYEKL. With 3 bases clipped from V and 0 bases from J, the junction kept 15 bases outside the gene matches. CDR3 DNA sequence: TGCGCCAGCAGCCAGGGCACTTTGGGACTAGCGGGGGGTCGAAGCTCCTACGAGCAGTACTTC. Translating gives CASSQGTLGLAGGRSSYEQYF.

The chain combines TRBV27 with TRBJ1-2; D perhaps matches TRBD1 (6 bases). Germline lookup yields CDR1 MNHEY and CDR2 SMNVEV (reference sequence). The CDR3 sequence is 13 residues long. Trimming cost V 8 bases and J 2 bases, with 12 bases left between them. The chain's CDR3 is CASLGGPNYGYTF. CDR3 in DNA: TGTGCCAGCCTAGGGGGGCCGAACTATGGCTACACCTTC.

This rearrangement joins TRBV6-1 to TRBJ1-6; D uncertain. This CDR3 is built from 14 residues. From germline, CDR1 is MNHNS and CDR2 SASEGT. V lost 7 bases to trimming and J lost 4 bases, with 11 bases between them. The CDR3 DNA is TGTGCCAGCATTAACCGGGGTTATAATTCACCCCTCCACTTT. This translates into CASINRGYNSPLHF.

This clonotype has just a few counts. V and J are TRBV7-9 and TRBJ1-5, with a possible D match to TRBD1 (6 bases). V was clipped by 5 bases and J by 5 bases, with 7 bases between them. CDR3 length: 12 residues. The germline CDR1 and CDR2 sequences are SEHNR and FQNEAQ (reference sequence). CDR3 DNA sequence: TGTGCCAGCAGCCACAGGGATCAGCCCCAGCATTTT. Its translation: CASSHRDQPQHF.

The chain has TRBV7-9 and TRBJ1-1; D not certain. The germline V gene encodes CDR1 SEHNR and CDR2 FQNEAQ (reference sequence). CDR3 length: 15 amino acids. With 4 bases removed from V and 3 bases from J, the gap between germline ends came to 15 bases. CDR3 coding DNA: TGTGCCAGCAGCTCTTCGGTCAAACGGGACACTGAAGCTTTCTTT. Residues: CASSSSVKRDTEAFF.

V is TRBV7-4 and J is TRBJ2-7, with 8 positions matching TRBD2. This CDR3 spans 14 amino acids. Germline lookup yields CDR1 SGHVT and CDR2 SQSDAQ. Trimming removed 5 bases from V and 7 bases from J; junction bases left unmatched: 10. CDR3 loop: CASSPPGGAGEQYV. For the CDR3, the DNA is TGTGCCAGCAGCCCCCCCGGGGGGGCCGGGGAGCAGTACGTC.

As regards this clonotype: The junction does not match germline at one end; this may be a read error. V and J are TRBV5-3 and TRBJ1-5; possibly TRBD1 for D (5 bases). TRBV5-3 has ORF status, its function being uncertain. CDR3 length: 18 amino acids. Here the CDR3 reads CASSLRGSSGYDDQPQHF. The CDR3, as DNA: TGTGCCAGCAGCTTGAGGGGCAGTTCGGGTTATGACGATCAGCCCCAGCATTTT.

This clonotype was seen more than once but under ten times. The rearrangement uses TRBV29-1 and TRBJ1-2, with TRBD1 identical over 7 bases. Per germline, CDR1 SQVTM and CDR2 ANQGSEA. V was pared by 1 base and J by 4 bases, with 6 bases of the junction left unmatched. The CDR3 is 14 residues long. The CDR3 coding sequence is TGCAGCGTTGAAGCGGGACAGCGTGTCTATGGCTACACCTTC. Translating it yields CSVEAGQRVYGYTF.

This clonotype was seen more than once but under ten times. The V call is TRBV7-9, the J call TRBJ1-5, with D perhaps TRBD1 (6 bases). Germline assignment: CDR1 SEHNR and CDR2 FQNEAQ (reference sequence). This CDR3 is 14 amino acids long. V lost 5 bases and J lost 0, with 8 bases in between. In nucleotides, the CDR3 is TGTGCCAGCAGCGAGACAGGTAGCAATCAGCCCCAGCATTTT. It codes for CASSETGSNQPQHF.